This T cell receptor (beta chain) emerged from a study of T cell responses to AZD1222 COVID-19 vaccine. Notes on the study in general: With two AZD1222 doses given, Spike-specific TCR breadth and depth both rose.

In regard to this clone: Its antigen remains unidentified.

The CDR3 is 14 amino acids. The germline V gene encodes CDR1 SQVTM and CDR2 ANQGSEA. The V and J ends lost 1 base and 7 bases respectively, with 13 bases between them. The method was immunoSEQ multiplex PCR; TCRdb's version includes in-frame clones alone and lacks a portion of them. The top ten clones hold roughly 6.4% of a sample with fewer than 85,000 clones, about 91% of them seen once. This receptor was obtained from an adult in good health. The sequencing used peripheral blood, collected on day 0 of MenACWY control vaccination. V and J are TRBV29-1 and TRBJ1-4; D is uncertain. The CDR3 sequence: CSVEVGSTGEKLFF. As DNA, the CDR3 is TGCAGCGTTGAAGTTGGCTCGACTGGTGAAAAACTGTTTTTT.